The 13 T cell receptor beta chains in this list originate from one sample, sequenced in a study of shared clonotypes between healthy human individuals. Only in-frame clones appear in the TCRdb table, and some are missing; sequencing was by immunoSEQ multiplex PCR. The sample includes fewer than 3 million clones, roughly 92% seen only once; the top ten take 0.37%. Source material: naive CD4+ T cells from PBMCs. The sample's subset: CD45RA+ positively selected. The receptors stem from a man between 18 and 29 years old in good health. Some clones in this sample may be carry-over from other donors' samples.

The J gene is TRBJ2-7, the V gene TRBV5-1; TRBD2 matches at 15 bases. Germline trimming cut 6 bases from V and 4 bases from J; bases unmatched to any gene: 2. The germline V gene encodes CDR1 SGHRS and CDR2 YFSETQ. This CDR3 contains 14 residues. In DNA, the CDR3 is TGCGCCAGCACCGGGACTAGCGGGAGGTACGAGCAGTACTTC. Translating gives CASTGTSGRYEQYF. Full variable domain (missing parts from reference TRBV5-1 and TRBJ2-7): KAGVTQTPRYLIKTRGQQVTLSCSPISGHRSVSWYQQTPGQGLQFLFEYFSETQRNKGNFPGRFSGRQFSNSRSEMNVSTLELGDSALYLCASTGTSGRYEQYFGPGTRLTVT.

The CDR3 DNA sequence: TGTGCCAGCATCGGGACTAGCGGGAGGGCTAGCTCCTACGAGCAGTACTTC. Its translation is CASIGTSGRASSYEQYF. The genes are TRBV28 and TRBJ2-7; TRBD2 matches 16 bases. The CDR3 covers 17 residues. CDR1 MDHEN and CDR2 SYDVKM come from the germline V gene. J was trimmed by 0 bases and V by 7 bases; bases with no gene match: 6. Complete variable domain (other parts from reference TRBV28 and TRBJ2-7): DVKVTQSSRYLVKRTGEKVFLECVQDMDHENMFWYRQDPGLGLRLIYFSYDVKMKEKGDIPEGYSVSREKKERFSLILESASTNQTSMYLCASIGTSGRASSYEQYFGPGTRLTVT.

The gene calls are TRBV27 and TRBJ1-5; D gene uncertain. The V end lost 2 bases, the J end lost 3 bases, and 8 bases lay between the germline ends. This CDR3 contains 14 residues. The V gene's germline CDR1 is MNHEY and CDR2 SMNVEV (reference sequence). CDR3 in amino acids: CASSLNGDNQPQHF. The DNA of the CDR3 is TGTGCCAGCAGTTTAAACGGGGACAATCAGCCCCAGCATTTT.

This chain uses TRBV6-1 with TRBJ1-2, with TRBD1 as a possible D gene (6 bases). V lost 7 bases, J lost 3 bases, and 9 bases lay in between. In germline, CDR1 is MNHNS, CDR2 SASEGT. The CDR3 length is 12 residues. CDR3 in amino acids: CASKDSYYGYTF. DNA for the CDR3: TGTGCCAGCAAGGACAGCTACTATGGCTACACCTTC.

V is TRBV7-2 and J is TRBJ2-7; 8 bases match TRBD2. J was trimmed by 4 bases and V by 2 bases; bases with no gene match: 19. This CDR3 contains 19 residues. Germline V CDR1 and CDR2: SGHTA, FQGNSA. DNA for the CDR3: TGTGCCAGCAGCTTATTTCCTCGGGTGGTAGCGGGGAGCCTTTACGAGCAGTACTTC. It codes for CASSLFPRVVAGSLYEQYF.

V is TRBV28 and J is TRBJ2-7, with 9 positions matching TRBD1. The CDR3 is made up of 12 amino acids. Germline-derived CDR1 and CDR2 are MDHEN and SYDVKM. V gave up 6 bases and J gave up 7 bases; unmatched junction bases: 4. The CDR3 nucleotides are TGTGCCAGCAGAACCGGACAGGGGGAGCAGTACTTC. This codes for CASRTGQGEQYF.

This chain links TRBV5-1 with TRBJ2-2; 9 nucleotides align to TRBD2. The junction had 11 bases not matched to a gene; V was cut back by 3 bases and J by 2 bases. Germline-derived CDR1 and CDR2 are SGHRS and YFSETQ. The CDR3 runs 18 residues. For the CDR3, the DNA is TGCGCCAGCAGCTGGTCAACTAGCGGGCGGACCAACACCGGGGAGCTGTTTTTT. It specifies CASSWSTSGRTNTGELFF.

This chain joins TRBV2 and TRBJ1-5, with D maybe TRBD1 (5 bases). In germline, CDR1 is SNHLY, CDR2 FYNNEI. The CDR3 covers 13 residues. V was shortened by 7 bases and J by 1 base, with 8 bases between the two germline ends. This CDR3 is CASTTESNQPQHF. CDR3 DNA: TGTGCCAGCACGACAGAAAGCAATCAGCCCCAGCATTTT.

The chain joins TRBV27 to TRBJ2-7, with no clear D. The CDR3 consists of 12 residues. V was clipped by 5 bases and J by 2 bases, with 7 bases between them. Germline V lookup: CDR1 MNHEY, CDR2 SMNVEV (reference sequence). The CDR3 loop reads CASSRPPYEQYF. In nucleotides, the CDR3 is TGTGCCAGCAGTCGCCCTCCCTACGAGCAGTACTTC.

This chain connects TRBV11-3 to TRBJ2-1; D assignment may be TRBD1 or TRBD2 (5 bases each). CDR1 SGHNT and CDR2 YENEEA come from the germline V gene. The CDR3 length is 15 residues. Between the trimmed V and J ends, which lost 3 bases and 0 bases, there was a span of 9 bases. This CDR3 reads CASSFGTASYNEQFF. CDR3 bases: TGTGCCAGCAGCTTCGGGACGGCCTCCTACAATGAGCAGTTCTTC.

The chain employs TRBV28 and TRBJ2-1, with D unclear. Trimming shortened V by 5 bases and J by 4 bases, and 9 bases separated the two germline ends. CDR3 size: 13 residues. Germline CDR1 is MDHEN and CDR2 is SYDVKM. CDR3 sequence reads: CASSLQMYNEQFF. The CDR3 region has the DNA TGTGCCAGCAGTCTACAGATGTACAATGAGCAGTTCTTC.

CDR3 region: CASSGHNNQPQHF. The CDR3 DNA is TGTGCCAGCAGTGGACACAACAATCAGCCCCAGCATTTT. V and J are TRBV6-5 and TRBJ1-5, with a tentative D call TRBD1 (5 bases). The germline V and J ends were trimmed by 5 bases and 3 bases, with 8 bases remaining between them. CDR3 length: 13 amino acids. Germline CDR1 is MNHEY and CDR2 is SVGAGI.

The chain employs TRBV5-4 and TRBJ2-7; 14 bases align to TRBD2. The germline gives CDR1 SGHNT, CDR2 YYREEE (reference sequence). Trimming cost V 4 bases and J 5 bases; bases outside gene matches: 8. The CDR3 spans 16 residues. CDR3 protein: CASSPGLAGATHEQYF. Written as DNA, the CDR3 is TGTGCCAGCAGCCCGGGACTAGCGGGAGCAACCCACGAGCAGTACTTC.